The 28 T cell receptor beta chains below come from one sample, sequenced in a study of cytomegalovirus exposure and HLA in healthy donors. Primers included in the PCR were 60 Vbeta and 13 Jbeta primers. Method: immunoSEQ multiplex PCR; TCRdb's copy keeps in-frame clones and lacks some. Here the sample spans under 200,000 clones, roughly 80% being singletons. Sequenced sample: PBMCs. All receptors derive from a woman between 18 and 29 years old in good health and CMV-seronegative.

The chain joins TRBV6-5 to TRBJ2-1, with TRBD1 matching 7 bases. V shed 4 bases, J shed 5 bases, and the junction held 8 bases outside the gene matches. The CDR3 spans 15 residues. Germline loops: CDR1 MNHEY, CDR2 SVGAGI. CDR3 region: CASSSTGYSDNEQFF. The CDR3 DNA follows: TGTGCCAGCAGTTCGACAGGGTATTCGGACAATGAGCAGTTCTTC.

This chain uses TRBV30 with TRBJ2-4, with 9 bases that match TRBD1. The CDR3 has 14 residues. V lost 4 bases to trimming and J lost 6 bases; unmatched junction nucleotides: 7. Germline-derived CDR1 and CDR2 are GTSNPN and SVGIG (reference sequence). The CDR3 loop is CAWMGQGSGNIQYF. The DNA of the CDR3 is TGTGCCTGGATGGGACAGGGTTCAGGAAACATTCAGTACTTC.

This chain joins TRBV30 and TRBJ1-1, with 8 positions matching TRBD1. CDR3 length: 15 residues. From germline, CDR1 is GTSNPN and CDR2 SVGIG (reference sequence). The V gene end was trimmed by 7 bases and the J gene end by 4 bases; junction bases not matched to a gene: 14. This CDR3 reads CAYVTGGWGVTEAFF. The CDR3 nucleotides read TGTGCCTATGTTACAGGGGGTTGGGGCGTCACTGAAGCTTTCTTT.

As concerns this clone: One end of the junction is discordant with germline, which a read error may explain. The rearrangement joins TRBV7-7 to TRBJ2-2; D is undetermined. The CDR3 extends over 14 amino acids. Looked up from germline, CDR1 is SSHAT and CDR2 is FNYEAQ (reference sequence). CDR3 sequence: CASSPGENTGELFF. The DNA for the CDR3 is TGTGCTAGCAGCCCCGGAGAGAACACCGGGGAGCTGTTTTTT. Full variable domain (outside the CDR3, taken from reference TRBV7-7 and TRBJ2-2): GAGVSQSPRYKVTKRGQDVTLRCDPISSHATLYWYQQALGQGPEFLTYFNYEAQPDKSGLPSDRFSAERPEGSISTLTIQRTEQRDSAMYRCASSPGENTGELFFGEGSRLTVL.

This rearrangement joins TRBV19 to TRBJ1-1; 9 bases line up with TRBD1. CDR1 LNHDA and CDR2 SQIVND come from the germline V gene (reference sequence). CDR3 length: 11 amino acids. J gave up 10 bases and V 8 bases, and 5 bases lay outside the gene matches. CDR3 sequence reads: CASVRGQGAFF. DNA of the CDR3: TGTGCCAGTGTTCGGGGACAGGGAGCTTTCTTT.

The chain recombines TRBV5-1 with TRBJ2-5; D may be TRBD2 (7 bases). The V end lost 4 bases, the J end lost 2 bases, and 15 bases lay between the germline ends. CDR1 and CDR2 (germline): SGHRS, YFSETQ. CDR3 length: 15 residues. The CDR3 protein is CASSRGLGGQETQYF. CDR3 nucleotide sequence: TGCGCCAGCAGCCGAGGACTAGGGGGGCAAGAGACCCAGTACTTC.

CDR3 loop: CASSLEDRAEQYF. The CDR3, as DNA: TGTGCCAGCAGCTTAGAGGACAGGGCCGAGCAGTACTTC. The chain has TRBV11-2 and TRBJ2-7, with TRBD1 matching 8 bases. The V and J ends lost 0 bases and 6 bases, in that order; junction bases with no gene match: 1. Germline V gives CDR1 SGHAT, CDR2 FQNNGV. This CDR3 contains 13 residues.

The rearrangement links TRBV7-9 to TRBJ2-2; D ambiguous. In germline, CDR1 is SEHNR, CDR2 FQNEAQ (reference sequence). The V end was cut by 5 bases, the J end by 0 bases, with 7 bases between. The CDR3 is 14 amino acids. In DNA, the CDR3 is TGTGCCAGCAGCCCCGGTCCGAACACCGGGGAGCTGTTTTTT. Its protein is CASSPGPNTGELFF.

The V gene is TRBV7-2, the J gene TRBJ2-3; the match to TRBD2 covers 8 bases. V was clipped by 1 base and J by 5 bases; unmatched bases: 8. The CDR3 has 16 amino acids. The germline V gene has CDR1 SGHTA and CDR2 FQGNSA. CDR3 coding DNA: TGTGCCAGCAGCTTAGATCGACTGGCGGGAGGAGATACGCAGTATTTT. Translation gives CASSLDRLAGGDTQYF.

V is TRBV10-2 and J is TRBJ2-1; the match to TRBD2 covers 12 bases. The ends lost 2 bases at V and 3 bases at J; junction bases unmatched: 2. The CDR3 has 16 residues. Germline CDR1 WSHSY, CDR2 SAAADI. CDR3 protein: CASSEAGLAGYNEQFF. The DNA for the CDR3 is TGCGCCAGCAGTGAGGCGGGACTAGCGGGCTACAATGAGCAGTTCTTC.

The rearrangement links TRBV18 to TRBJ2-1, with 8 bases that match TRBD2. V was pared by 1 base and J by 7 bases, with 9 bases of the junction left unmatched. The CDR3 is made up of 16 amino acids. CDR1 KGHSH and CDR2 LQKENI come from the germline V gene. This CDR3 is CASSPRAGEGPNEQFF. The CDR3 DNA sequence: TGTGCCAGCTCACCACGAGCGGGAGAGGGCCCTAATGAGCAGTTCTTC.

This chain joins TRBV6-6 and TRBJ1-3; D uncertain. The CDR3 is 11 residues long. Germline lookup yields CDR1 MNHNY and CDR2 SVGAGI (reference sequence). With 9 bases removed from V and 0 bases from J, the gap between germline ends came to 3 bases. The CDR3 coding sequence is TGTGCCAGTTACTCTGGAAACACCATATATTTT. Translation: CASYSGNTIYF.

The chain uses TRBV6-5 and TRBJ2-1, with D possibly being TRBD2 (6 bases). This CDR3 comprises 13 residues. Germline CDR1 MNHEY, CDR2 SVGAGI. V dropped 9 bases and J dropped 7 bases, with 16 bases sitting between them. This CDR3 reads CASFRNGGNEQFF. CDR3 in DNA: TGTGCCAGTTTTAGAAATGGAGGGAATGAGCAGTTCTTC.

This chain links TRBV2 with TRBJ1-2; D unresolved. V was cut by 2 bases and J by 5 bases, with 9 bases left in between. Germline values: CDR1 SNHLY, CDR2 FYNNEI. The CDR3 contains 13 residues. The CDR3 bases are TGTGCCAGCAGTGAATCGAGAGGGTATGGCTACACCTTC. Translating it yields CASSESRGYGYTF.

The rearrangement uses TRBV5-1 and TRBJ2-5; possible D gene TRBD1, 5 bases. The CDR3 loop spans 13 amino acids. CDR1 is SGHRS, CDR2 YFSETQ, per germline. Trimming stripped 5 bases from V and 1 base from J, with 9 bases between. CDR3 loop: CASRATAQETQYF. Here the CDR3 DNA reads TGCGCCAGCAGGGCGACAGCCCAAGAGACCCAGTACTTC.

J is TRBJ1-1 and V is TRBV14; TRBD1 aligns across 8 bases. The CDR3 consists of 17 residues. The germline CDR1 and CDR2 sequences are SGHDN and FVKESK. The junction had 8 bases not matched to a gene; V was cut back by 0 bases and J by 2 bases. The CDR3 here is CASSQDWGTGLNTEAFF. CDR3 in DNA: TGTGCCAGCAGCCAAGATTGGGGGACAGGTCTAAACACTGAAGCTTTCTTT.

The rearrangement links TRBV21-1 to TRBJ1-1. TRBV21-1 is deemed a pseudogene. The CDR3 sequence is 17 residues long. CDR3 bases: TGTGCCAGCAGCAAAGGGGGTAAGAACTCCCGGGGCACTGAAGCTTTCTTT. As protein: CASSKGGKNSRGTEAFF.

The gene calls are TRBV2 and TRBJ2-7; TRBD2 might be the D (5 bases). The ends were cut back, 2 bases at V and 5 bases at J, with 10 bases in the middle. Germline V gene lookup returns CDR1 SNHLY and CDR2 FYNNEI. The CDR3 has 13 amino acids. The CDR3 here is CASSERTSDEQYF. In DNA, the CDR3 is TGTGCCAGCAGTGAAAGGACTTCAGACGAGCAGTACTTC.

As regards this clone: This CDR3 is missing its conserved last phenylalanine or tryptophan, likely due to a read error. The limits of the CDR3 on the DNA are not certain, so only TCRdb's listed CDR3 is given. The rearrangement links TRBV7-9 to TRBJ1-1. Germline CDR1 SEHNR, CDR2 FQNEAQ (reference sequence). The CDR3 adds up to 11 amino acids, both ends counted. Here the CDR3 reads CASSLAYGGDL.

V is TRBV5-4 and J is TRBJ2-4; D may be TRBD2 (5 bases). V was pared by 0 bases and J by 0 bases, with 10 bases between. The length of the CDR3 is 16 residues. Germline V CDR1 and CDR2: SGHNT, YYREEE (reference sequence). The CDR3 DNA follows: TGTGCCAGCAGCTTGGCCGGGGTACTAGCCAAAAACATTCAGTACTTC. This gives the protein CASSLAGVLAKNIQYF.

The chain combines TRBV9 with TRBJ1-2; 8 nucleotides align to TRBD1. The CDR3 is 17 residues long. With V trimmed by 3 bases and J by 0 bases, 10 bases remained unmatched. Germline loops: CDR1 SGDLS, CDR2 YYNGEE. The CDR3 sequence is CASSAPGTGLANYGYTF. In DNA form, the CDR3 reads TGTGCCAGCAGCGCCCCCGGGACAGGCCTAGCTAACTATGGCTACACCTTC.

DNA of the CDR3: TGTGCCAGCAGCTCGGGACTAGCGGGAGACGAGCAGTACTTC. It specifies CASSSGLAGDEQYF. The rearrangement links TRBV7-9 to TRBJ2-7; the match to TRBD2 covers 14 bases. Germline trimming cut 4 bases from V and 5 bases from J; bases unmatched to any gene: 1. The CDR3 runs 14 residues. Germline values: CDR1 SEHNR, CDR2 FQNEAQ (reference sequence).

The J gene is TRBJ2-5, the V gene TRBV5-1; 8 nucleotides line up with TRBD2. Germline V lookup: CDR1 SGHRS, CDR2 YFSETQ. The CDR3 loop spans 16 amino acids. V was clipped by 4 bases and J by 4 bases; unmatched bases: 12. This CDR3 reads CASSPGGADIRETQYF. The DNA for the CDR3 is TGCGCCAGCAGCCCCGGGGGGGCGGATATAAGAGAGACCCAGTACTTC.

The V and J genes are TRBV27 and TRBJ1-1; 9 nucleotides line up with TRBD1. From germline, CDR1 is MNHEY and CDR2 SMNVEV (reference sequence). Trimming cost V 6 bases and J 3 bases; bases outside gene matches: 5. The CDR3 runs to 14 residues. CDR3 in DNA: TGTGCCAGCAGGAGCGGGACAGGGCACACTGAAGCTTTCTTT. Amino acids: CASRSGTGHTEAFF.

This chain uses TRBV28 with TRBJ2-7; a weak D match, TRBD2 (6 bases). V was cut by 3 bases and J by 6 bases, with 18 bases left in between. The CDR3 has 15 amino acids. Germline assignment: CDR1 MDHEN and CDR2 SYDVKM. CDR3 region: CASSFSTLGGREQYF. CDR3 DNA sequence: TGTGCCAGCAGTTTTTCGACCCTAGGAGGGCGCGAGCAGTACTTC.

The chain combines TRBV7-8 with TRBJ1-5, with 9 bases identical to TRBD1. Germline CDR1 and CDR2: SGHVS and FQNEAQ. The junction had 8 bases not matched to a gene; V was cut back by 5 bases and J by 6 bases. The CDR3 consists of 15 residues. The CDR3 here is CASSPGTGPFQPQHF. CDR3 DNA sequence: TGTGCCAGCAGCCCCGGGACAGGGCCCTTTCAGCCCCAGCATTTT.

Remarks on this clone: The junction differs from germline at one of its ends, possibly a read error. The genes are TRBV7-9 and TRBJ1-1, with D perhaps matching TRBD1 (6 bases). The germline gives CDR1 SEHNR, CDR2 FQNEAQ (reference sequence). The CDR3 totals 13 residues. The CDR3 nucleotides read TGTTCCAGCAGAACCACAGGGAGAACTGAAGCTTTCTTT. Its translation is CSSRTTGRTEAFF.

J is TRBJ2-2 and V is TRBV7-9; no clear D gene. CDR3 length: 13 amino acids. Germline V gives CDR1 SEHNR, CDR2 FQNEAQ (reference sequence). Trimming pared 5 bases from V and 4 bases from J, leaving 8 bases between. In DNA, the CDR3 is TGTGCCAGCAGCCAAATCGGCACCGGGGAGCTGTTTTTT. Encoded protein: CASSQIGTGELFF. Combining the CDR3 with reference TRBV7-9 and TRBJ2-2 gives the whole variable domain DTGVSQNPRHKITKRGQNVTFRCDPISEHNRLYWYRQTLGQGPEFLTYFQNEAQLEKSRLLSDRFSAERPKGSFSTLEIQRTEQGDSAMYLCASSQIGTGELFFGEGSRLTVL.